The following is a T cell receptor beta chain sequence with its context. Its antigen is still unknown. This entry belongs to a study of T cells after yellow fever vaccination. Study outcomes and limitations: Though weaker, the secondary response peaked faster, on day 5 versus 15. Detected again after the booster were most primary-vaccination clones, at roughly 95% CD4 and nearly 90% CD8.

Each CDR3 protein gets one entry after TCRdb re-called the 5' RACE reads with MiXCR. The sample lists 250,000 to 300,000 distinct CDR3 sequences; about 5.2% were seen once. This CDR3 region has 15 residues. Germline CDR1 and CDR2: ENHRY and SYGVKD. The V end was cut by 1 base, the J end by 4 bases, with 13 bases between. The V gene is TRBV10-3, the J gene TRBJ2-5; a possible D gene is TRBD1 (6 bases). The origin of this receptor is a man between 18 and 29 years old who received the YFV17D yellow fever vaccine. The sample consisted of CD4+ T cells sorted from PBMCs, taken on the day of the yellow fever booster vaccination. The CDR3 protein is CAISELQGSGETQYF. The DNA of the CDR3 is TGTGCCATCAGTGAGTTACAGGGATCGGGAGAGACCCAGTACTTC.